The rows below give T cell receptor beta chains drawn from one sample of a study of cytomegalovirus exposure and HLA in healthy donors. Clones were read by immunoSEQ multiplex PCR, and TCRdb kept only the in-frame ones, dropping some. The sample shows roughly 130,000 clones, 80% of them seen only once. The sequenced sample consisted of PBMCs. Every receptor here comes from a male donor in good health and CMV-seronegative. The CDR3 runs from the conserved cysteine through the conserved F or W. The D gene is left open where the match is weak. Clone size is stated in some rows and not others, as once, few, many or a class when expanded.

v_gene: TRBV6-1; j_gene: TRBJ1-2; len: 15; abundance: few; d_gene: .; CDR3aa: CASSERSLRDYGYTF; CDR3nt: TGTGCCAGCAGTGAACGTTCTTTACGGGACTATGGCTACACCTTC
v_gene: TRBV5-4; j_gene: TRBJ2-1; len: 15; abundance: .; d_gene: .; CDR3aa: CASSLGGGSYNEQFF; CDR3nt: TGTGCCAGCAGCTTGGGAGGGGGATCGTACAATGAGCAGTTCTTC
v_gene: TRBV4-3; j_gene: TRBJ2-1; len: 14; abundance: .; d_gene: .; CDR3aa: CASKVEIQWNEQFF; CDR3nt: TGCGCCAGCAAAGTGGAGATTCAATGGAATGAGCAGTTCTTC
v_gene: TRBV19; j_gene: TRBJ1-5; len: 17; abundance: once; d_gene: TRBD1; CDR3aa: CASSTPPGTGTNQPQHF; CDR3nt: TGTGCCAGTAGTACCCCTCCAGGGACAGGGACGAATCAGCCCCAGCATTTT
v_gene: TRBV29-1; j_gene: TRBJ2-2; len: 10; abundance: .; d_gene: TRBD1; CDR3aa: CSVRQGQLFF; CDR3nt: TGCAGCGTTAGACAGGGGCAGCTGTTTTTT
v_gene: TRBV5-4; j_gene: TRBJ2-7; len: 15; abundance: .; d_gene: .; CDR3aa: CASSMRPGVVYEQYF; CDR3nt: TGTGCCAGCAGCATGAGGCCAGGGGTTGTCTACGAGCAGTACTTC
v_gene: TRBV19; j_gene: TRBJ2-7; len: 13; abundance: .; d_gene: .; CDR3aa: CASSLRTDYEQYF; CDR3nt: TGTGCCAGTAGTCTTAGAACAGACTACGAGCAGTACTTC
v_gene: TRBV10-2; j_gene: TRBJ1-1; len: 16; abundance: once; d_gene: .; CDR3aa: CASSEGSGGLNTEAFF; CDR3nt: TGCGCCAGCAGTGAGGGGTCAGGAGGGCTGAACACTGAAGCTTTCTTT
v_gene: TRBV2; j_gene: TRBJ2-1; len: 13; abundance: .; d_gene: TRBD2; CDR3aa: CASNGGWGNEQFF; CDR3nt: TGTGCCAGCAACGGGGGGTGGGGGAATGAGCAGTTCTTC
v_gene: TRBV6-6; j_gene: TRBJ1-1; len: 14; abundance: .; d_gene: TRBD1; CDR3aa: CASSQQGGLTEAFF; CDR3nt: TGTGCCAGCAGTCAACAGGGGGGATTGACTGAAGCTTTCTTT
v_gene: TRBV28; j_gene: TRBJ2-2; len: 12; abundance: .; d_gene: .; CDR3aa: CASSLSLGELFF; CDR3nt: TGTGCCAGCAGTTTATCCCTTGGGGAGCTGTTTTTT
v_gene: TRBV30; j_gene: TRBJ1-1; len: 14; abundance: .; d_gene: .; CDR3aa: CACIGGDVHTEAFF; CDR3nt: TGTGCCTGTATTGGGGGGGACGTACACACTGAAGCTTTCTTT
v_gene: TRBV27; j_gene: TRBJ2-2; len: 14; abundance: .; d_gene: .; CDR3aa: CASSYRFGTGELFF; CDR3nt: TGTGCCAGCAGTTATAGATTTGGCACCGGGGAGCTGTTTTTT
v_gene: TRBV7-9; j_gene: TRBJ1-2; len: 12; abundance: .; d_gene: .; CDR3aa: CASSSGLGGYTF; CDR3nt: TGTGCCAGCAGCTCAGGGTTGGGTGGCTACACCTTC
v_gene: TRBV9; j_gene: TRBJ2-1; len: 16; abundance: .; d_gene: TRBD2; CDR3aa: CASSVRLAGPRNEQFF; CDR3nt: TGTGCCAGCAGCGTTAGACTAGCGGGCCCTAGGAATGAGCAGTTCTTC